The 18 T cell receptor beta chains in this list originate from one sample, sequenced in a study of OX40 agonist ivuxolimab in advanced cancers. The library relied on the immunoSEQ multiplex PCR assay. The table comes from immuneACCESS by way of TCRdb, which keeps in-frame sequences with V and J called. Part of the clones is missing from these tables; in studies checked, under half for an unresolved V gene and the rest for unknown reasons. The sample data list around 81,000 clones, and 88% of these were observed just once. 0.75% to 1% of the sample is held by the ten biggest clonotypes. The source was CD4+ or CD8+ T cells sorted from blood, collected in a trial of the OX40 agonist ivuxolimab. These receptors were collected from an adult with an advanced solid tumor such as melanoma, head and neck, liver or kidney cancer.

V gene TRBV4-2 combines with J gene TRBJ2-1; D is possibly TRBD1 or TRBD2 (6 bases each). Germline CDR1 LGHNA, CDR2 YNFKEQ. The V end lost 0 bases, the J end lost 8 bases, and 11 bases lay between the germline ends. CDR3 size: 14 residues. The chain's CDR3 is CASSQDGGPDEQFF. DNA of the CDR3: TGTGCCAGCAGCCAAGATGGGGGGCCAGATGAGCAGTTCTTC.

This chain uses TRBV5-1 with TRBJ2-1, with 11 positions matching TRBD2. V shed 3 bases and J 2 bases; nucleotides not matched to a gene: 4. Germline loops: CDR1 SGHRS, CDR2 YFSETQ. The CDR3 loop spans 16 amino acids. The CDR3 bases are TGCGCCAGCAGCTCCCGACTAGCGGGAACCTACAATGAGCAGTTCTTC. As protein: CASSSRLAGTYNEQFF. The complete variable domain, with remaining parts taken from reference TRBV5-1 and TRBJ2-1, reads KAGVTQTPRYLIKTRGQQVTLSCSPISGHRSVSWYQQTPGQGLQFLFEYFSETQRNKGNFPGRFSGRQFSNSRSEMNVSTLELGDSALYLCASSSRLAGTYNEQFFGPGTRLTVL.

This chain connects TRBV5-1 to TRBJ1-2; no reliable D call. Trimming pared 2 bases from V and 8 bases from J, leaving 16 bases between. Germline lookup yields CDR1 SGHRS and CDR2 YFSETQ. CDR3 size: 14 residues. The CDR3 coding sequence is TGCGCCAGCAGCTTTAGCCCTCCGGAGTCGGGCTACACCTTC. Translation gives CASSFSPPESGYTF.

This rearrangement joins TRBV7-2 to TRBJ1-2; no clear D gene. V lost 0 bases, J lost 2 bases, and 10 bases lay in between. Germline V lookup: CDR1 SGHTA, CDR2 FQGNSA. CDR3 length: 15 amino acids. The CDR3 here is CASSLARIGNYGYTF. The CDR3 nucleotides are TGTGCCAGCAGCTTAGCGCGGATTGGGAACTATGGCTACACCTTC.

The chain employs TRBV19 and TRBJ1-5; TRBD1 might be the D (5 bases). The length of the CDR3 is 13 residues. The germline V gene has CDR1 LNHDA and CDR2 SQIVND (reference sequence). Trimming took 6 bases from V and 8 from J, leaving 14 bases between them. Here the CDR3 reads CASSTSGGKPQHF. The CDR3 DNA is TGTGCCAGTAGCACCAGTGGGGGAAAGCCCCAGCATTTT.

The gene calls are TRBV11-2 and TRBJ2-5; the D is unclear. There are 14 residues in the CDR3. CDR1 and CDR2 (germline): SGHAT, FQNNGV. V gave up 0 bases and J gave up 5 bases, with 10 bases separating them. The CDR3 DNA reads as TGTGCCAGCAGCTTAGATCCGGGTGTGGAGACCCAGTACTTC. Translated: CASSLDPGVETQYF.

The chain uses TRBV28 and TRBJ2-1; D is uncertain. CDR3 length: 12 residues. Germline V CDR1 and CDR2: MDHEN, SYDVKM. Deletions cut 2 bases from V and 13 bases from J, with 12 bases between. This CDR3 reads CASSLQWSIQFF. The DNA for the CDR3 is TGTGCCAGCAGTTTACAATGGAGTATCCAGTTCTTC.

At least ten counts were recorded for this clone. One end of the junction is discordant with germline, which a read error may explain. V usage is TRBV5-4 and J usage is TRBJ1-4; D remains unclear. The CDR3 is 15 amino acids. Germline CDR1 SGHNT, CDR2 YYREEE (reference sequence). CDR3 bases: TGTGCCAGCAGCTTGAGGGCAGGTTTGCCTGAAGAACTGTTTTTT. This translates into CASSLRAGLPEELFF.

This clone was seen only once. The chain carries TRBV28 and TRBJ1-2, with no clear D. CDR3 length: 12 residues. The germline gives CDR1 MDHEN, CDR2 SYDVKM. V lost 7 bases and J lost 2, with 8 bases in between. The CDR3 nucleotides are TGTGCCAGCACTTCAGAAAACTATGGCTACACCTTC. This gives the protein CASTSENYGYTF.

The chain combines TRBV7-2 with TRBJ1-1; maybe TRBD1 (5 bases). Germline V gene data show CDR1 as SGHTA and CDR2 as FQGNSA. Trimming pared 5 bases from V and 11 bases from J, leaving 24 bases between. This CDR3 is built from 15 residues. CDR3 bases: TGTGCCAGCAGCCTCAGTTTACAGGTATCATCCGGGGCTTTCTTT. Protein sequence: CASSLSLQVSSGAFF.

The CDR3 DNA reads TGTGCCACCAGCAGTTCCTTGAGGGGCAGATTAAATGAAAAACTGTTTTTT. It specifies CATSSSLRGRLNEKLFF. The J gene is TRBJ1-4, the V gene TRBV15; tentative D call: TRBD1 (5 bases). The CDR3 covers 17 residues. Germline V lookup: CDR1 LNHNV, CDR2 YYDKDF (reference sequence). V dropped 3 bases and J dropped 5 bases, with 19 bases sitting between them.

The chain carries TRBV7-9 and TRBJ2-7, with 10 bases lining up with TRBD1. Per the germline V gene, CDR1 is SEHNR and CDR2 is FQNEAQ (reference sequence). The length of the CDR3 is 19 residues. V gave up 0 bases and J gave up 2 bases; unmatched junction bases: 13. The CDR3 nucleotides are TGTGCCAGCAGCTTAGCCCTCACGGGACAGGGGCTTGTAACCTACGAGCAGTACTTC. It codes for CASSLALTGQGLVTYEQYF.

This sequence joins TRBV7-9 and TRBJ1-1; D is unclear. Trimming took off 7 bases at V and 0 bases at J, with 6 bases between the two ends. The CDR3 is 12 residues long. Germline V gene lookup returns CDR1 SEHNR and CDR2 FQNEAQ (reference sequence). CDR3 protein: CASKALNTEAFF. The CDR3 coding sequence is TGTGCCAGCAAAGCTTTGAACACTGAAGCTTTCTTT.

This clone was detected once. V usage is TRBV10-3 and J usage is TRBJ2-5; D is uncertain. V lost 3 bases and J lost 1, with 6 bases in between. The CDR3 has 13 residues. Looked up from germline, CDR1 is ENHRY and CDR2 is SYGVKD. CDR3 residues: CAISDGVQETQYF. DNA of the CDR3: TGTGCCATCAGTGATGGGGTCCAAGAGACCCAGTACTTC.

DNA for the CDR3: TGTGCCAGCTCACCACTACCAGGGGGAATGTACGAGCAGTACTTC. Translation: CASSPLPGGMYEQYF. The chain employs TRBV18 and TRBJ2-7; TRBD1 matches at 7 bases. The germline gives CDR1 KGHSH, CDR2 LQKENI. Unmatched junction bases numbered 7, after V lost 1 base and J lost 4 bases. The CDR3 length is 15 residues. The full variable domain, its missing parts supplied by reference TRBV18 and TRBJ2-7, is NAGVMQNPRHLVRRRGQEARLRCSPMKGHSHVYWYRQLPEEGLKFMVYLQKENIIDESGMPKERFSAEFPKEGPSILRIQQVVRGDSAAYFCASSPLPGGMYEQYFGPGTRLTVT.

This chain joins TRBV11-1 and TRBJ2-7, with D perhaps given as TRBD1 or TRBD2 (6 bases each). This CDR3 is 13 amino acids long. Trimming stripped 6 bases from V and 1 base from J, with 10 bases between. CDR1 SGHAT and CDR2 FQDESV come from the germline V gene (reference sequence). The CDR3 here is CASRQGGSYEQYF. The DNA of the CDR3 is TGTGCCAGCAGACAGGGAGGTTCCTACGAGCAGTACTTC.

The chain combines TRBV18 with TRBJ2-3; tentatively, D is TRBD1 (5 bases). This CDR3 has 11 residues. Germline V gene lookup returns CDR1 KGHSH and CDR2 LQKENI. The V and J ends lost 3 bases and 10 bases respectively, with 8 bases between them. The CDR3 sequence: CASSPKGAQYF. The CDR3, as DNA: TGTGCCAGCTCACCTAAAGGGGCGCAGTATTTT.

The chain couples TRBV5-4 to TRBJ2-1; 10 nucleotides match TRBD2. CDR1 and CDR2 from the germline V gene are SGHNT and YYREEE (reference sequence). There are 15 residues in the CDR3. With V trimmed by 3 bases and J by 5 bases, 5 bases remained unmatched. The CDR3 bases are TGTGCCAGCAGCTCCGAAGGACTAGCGGACAATGAGCAGTTCTTC. Protein: CASSSEGLADNEQFF.